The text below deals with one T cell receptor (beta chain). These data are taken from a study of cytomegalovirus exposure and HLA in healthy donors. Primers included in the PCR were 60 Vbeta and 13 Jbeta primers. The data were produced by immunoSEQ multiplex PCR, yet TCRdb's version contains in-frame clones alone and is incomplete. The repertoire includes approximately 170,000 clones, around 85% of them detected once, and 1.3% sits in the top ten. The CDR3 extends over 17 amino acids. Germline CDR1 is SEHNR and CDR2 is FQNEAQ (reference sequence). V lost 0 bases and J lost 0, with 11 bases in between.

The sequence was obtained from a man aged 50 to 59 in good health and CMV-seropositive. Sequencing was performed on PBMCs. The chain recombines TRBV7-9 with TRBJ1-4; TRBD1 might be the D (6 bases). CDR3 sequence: CASSLARGLSTNEKLFF. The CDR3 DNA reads TGTGCCAGCAGCTTAGCGAGGGGGTTATCAACTAATGAAAAACTGTTTTTT.